These 21 T cell receptor beta chains were all obtained from the same sample, sequenced in a study of OX40 agonist ivuxolimab in advanced cancers. Produced via immunoSEQ multiplex PCR; TCRdb's table is partial and in-frame only. The sample carries more than 45,000 clones, approximately 90% recorded once. The input for sequencing was CD4+ or CD8+ T cells sorted from blood, taken in a trial of the OX40 agonist ivuxolimab. These receptors were obtained from an adult with an advanced solid tumor such as melanoma, head and neck, liver or kidney cancer.

This chain links TRBV10-3 with TRBJ1-1; a possible D gene is TRBD1 (6 bases). The length of the CDR3 is 15 residues. Deletions cut 4 bases from V and 3 bases from J, with 15 bases between. The germline V gene has CDR1 ENHRY and CDR2 SYGVKD. CDR3 sequence: CAISGDIGEDTEAFF. In DNA, the CDR3 is TGTGCCATCAGTGGGGACATTGGGGAGGACACTGAAGCTTTCTTT.

The CDR3 sequence: CASNLAGGPDTQYF. CDR3 sequence (DNA): TGTGCCAGCAACCTAGCGGGAGGGCCGGATACGCAGTATTTT. The J gene is TRBJ2-3, the V gene TRBV9; the match to TRBD2 covers 12 bases. V shed 6 bases and J 6 bases; nucleotides not matched to a gene: 5. CDR3 length: 14 amino acids. Germline V gene lookup returns CDR1 SGDLS and CDR2 YYNGEE.

The chain employs TRBV19 and TRBJ1-2, with TRBD1 matching over 7 bases. The CDR3 length is 15 residues. Germline-derived CDR1 and CDR2 are LNHDA and SQIVND (reference sequence). V shed 1 base and J 0 bases; nucleotides not matched to a gene: 2. This CDR3 is CASSIGTGANYGYTF. DNA for the CDR3: TGTGCCAGTAGTATAGGGACAGGAGCTAACTATGGCTACACCTTC.

The gene calls are TRBV7-8 and TRBJ2-1; 11 bases map to TRBD2. From germline, CDR1 is SGHVS and CDR2 FQNEAQ. The trim removed 2 bases at V and 3 bases at J, leaving 3 bases unmatched. CDR3 length equals 16 residues. The DNA for the CDR3 is TGTGCCAGCAGCTTAAGTGGACTAGCGGGCTACAATGAGCAGTTCTTC. Translated, it gives CASSLSGLAGYNEQFF.

This clone has just a few counts. The J gene is TRBJ1-1, the V gene TRBV29-1; D ambiguous. This CDR3 contains 11 residues. Trimming removed 7 bases from V and 5 bases from J, with 11 bases in between. In germline, CDR1 is SQVTM, CDR2 ANQGSEA. The CDR3 region is CSGLKETEAFF. DNA for the CDR3: TGCAGCGGGTTGAAGGAGACTGAAGCTTTCTTT.

The V and J genes are TRBV2 and TRBJ2-1, with 10 bases that match TRBD2. CDR3 length: 15 residues. CDR1 and CDR2 from the germline V gene are SNHLY and FYNNEI. V trimming: 5 bases; J trimming: 3 bases; junction bases outside the gene matches: 4. CDR3 in DNA: TGTGCCAGCAGTCGCACTAGCGGGGTCTACAATGAGCAGTTCTTC. This gives the protein CASSRTSGVYNEQFF.

The chain links TRBV6-6 to TRBJ1-2; D is perhaps TRBD1 (6 bases). V was pared by 1 base and J by 2 bases, with 11 bases between. The CDR3 runs 15 residues. CDR1 and CDR2 (germline): MNHNY, SVGAGI (reference sequence). This CDR3 reads CASSYWTVHNYGYTF. For the CDR3, the DNA is TGTGCCAGCAGTTACTGGACAGTGCACAACTATGGCTACACCTTC.

The J gene is TRBJ2-6, the V gene TRBV9, with 7 positions matching TRBD1. The CDR3 runs 18 residues. J lost 0 bases, V lost 3 bases, and 9 bases had no gene match. CDR1 and CDR2 (germline): SGDLS, YYNGEE. The CDR3 loop is CASSAPGGTFSGANVLTF. In DNA form, the CDR3 reads TGTGCCAGCAGCGCCCCAGGGGGAACCTTCTCTGGGGCCAACGTCCTGACTTTC.

The CDR3 nucleotides are TGTGCCAGCAGCTTGGTGGTCTCCTACAATGAGCAGTTCTTC. Translated: CASSLVVSYNEQFF. The chain couples TRBV5-8 to TRBJ2-1; D gene unclear. This CDR3 contains 14 residues. Germline CDR1 SGHTS, CDR2 YDEGEE. With 0 bases removed from V and 0 bases from J, the gap between germline ends came to 4 bases.

The chain recombines TRBV7-2 with TRBJ2-7; TRBD2 is a possible D gene (5 bases). The germline V and J ends were trimmed by 5 bases and 0 bases, with 20 bases remaining between them. The CDR3 loop spans 17 amino acids. Germline CDR1 reads SGHTA; CDR2 reads FQGNSA. CDR3 nucleotides: TGTGCCAGCAGCCATACTTTGGGAGCGGCCGACTCCTACGAGCAGTACGTC. It encodes CASSHTLGAADSYEQYV.

The chain carries TRBV28 and TRBJ2-2, with D possibly matching TRBD2 (5 bases). V lost 3 bases to trimming and J lost 4 bases, with 12 bases between them. The CDR3 loop spans 15 amino acids. CDR1 is MDHEN and CDR2 is SYDVKM in the germline V gene. For the CDR3, the DNA is TGTGCCAGCAGTTTCGCGGGCCTGGGCACCGGGGAGCTGTTTTTT. Translation: CASSFAGLGTGELFF.

This clone was picked up a small number of times. This chain uses TRBV28 with TRBJ1-6; 8 bases line up with TRBD1. The CDR3 runs to 14 residues. Germline V CDR1 and CDR2: MDHEN, SYDVKM. The V and J ends lost 3 bases and 8 bases, in that order; junction bases with no gene match: 3. The CDR3 is CASSFRTGHSPLHF. CDR3 sequence (DNA): TGTGCCAGCAGTTTTAGGACAGGGCATTCACCCCTCCACTTT.

V gene TRBV28 combines with J gene TRBJ1-1; 7 nucleotides align to TRBD1. Germline loops: CDR1 MDHEN, CDR2 SYDVKM. The CDR3 totals 17 residues. Unmatched junction bases numbered 15, after V lost 7 bases and J lost 1 base. CDR3 sequence (DNA): TGTGCCAGCAACTCCGGGACAGACATTATTGGGAACACTGAAGCTTTCTTT. It specifies CASNSGTDIIGNTEAFF.

This clone appeared a single time. The genes are TRBV9 and TRBJ1-2; TRBD1 agrees at 11 bases. This CDR3 contains 15 residues. Germline V lookup: CDR1 SGDLS, CDR2 YYNGEE. With 4 bases clipped from V and 8 bases from J, the junction kept 10 bases outside the gene matches. CDR3 protein: CASSYGTGGLVGYTF. The DNA for the CDR3 is TGTGCCAGCAGCTACGGGACAGGGGGATTGGTAGGCTACACCTTC.

The chain combines TRBV5-6 with TRBJ2-1; D unresolved. This CDR3 spans 13 amino acids. The V end was cut by 1 base, the J end by 7 bases, with 9 bases between. In germline, CDR1 is SGHDT, CDR2 YYEEEE. The DNA for the CDR3 is TGTGCCAGCAGCTTGATAAGGGTAAATGAGCAGTTCTTC. Residues: CASSLIRVNEQFF. Based on the CDR3 plus reference TRBV5-6 and TRBJ2-1, the full variable domain is DAGVTQSPTHLIKTRGQQVTLRCSPKSGHDTVSWYQQALGQGPQFIFQYYEEEERQRGNFPDRFSGHQFPNYSSELNVNALLLGDSALYLCASSLIRVNEQFFGPGTRLTVL.

The chain links TRBV7-9 to TRBJ1-2, with D perhaps matching TRBD1 (6 bases). This CDR3 contains 15 residues. Germline loops: CDR1 SEHNR, CDR2 FQNEAQ (reference sequence). V was shortened by 5 bases and J by 0 bases, with 13 bases between the two germline ends. CDR3 bases: TGTGCCAGCAGCCGTCCACAGGGTTCTAACTATGGCTACACCTTC. The encoded protein is CASSRPQGSNYGYTF.

The V gene is TRBV9, the J gene TRBJ2-2; D assignment may be TRBD1 or TRBD2 (6 bases each). Germline CDR1 and CDR2: SGDLS and YYNGEE. Trimming took off 4 bases at V and 7 bases at J, with 17 bases between the two ends. This CDR3 is 15 amino acids long. CDR3 coding DNA: TGTGCCAGCAGCCCTTCCAATGGGGGGCACGGGGAGCTGTTTTTT. Its protein product is CASSPSNGGHGELFF.

V gene TRBV6-5 combines with J gene TRBJ1-2; D unclear. Germline assignment: CDR1 MNHEY and CDR2 SVGAGI. The V end was cut by 4 bases, the J end by 7 bases, with 10 bases between. This CDR3 is 12 amino acids long. In nucleotides, the CDR3 is TGTGCCAGCAGTTTGGGTTCGGGTGGCTACACCTTC. It specifies CASSLGSGGYTF.

The chain links TRBV9 to TRBJ2-1; weak D call: TRBD1 (5 bases). The CDR3 is 14 amino acids. From germline, CDR1 is SGDLS and CDR2 YYNGEE. V was trimmed by 2 bases and J by 8 bases, leaving 14 bases between them. The DNA for the CDR3 is TGTGCCAGCAGCGTGGGCAGGGCGGCCGATGAGCAGTTCTTC. Its translation: CASSVGRAADEQFF.

This clone was seen a few times. V usage is TRBV4-1 and J usage is TRBJ1-2, with a tentative D call TRBD1 (6 bases). Trimming removed 4 bases from V and 7 bases from J, with 16 bases in between. Germline V gives CDR1 MGHRA, CDR2 YSYEKL. The CDR3 consists of 14 residues. CDR3 region: CASSRDPGDAGYTF. Written as DNA, the CDR3 is TGCGCCAGCAGCCGCGACCCAGGGGACGCTGGCTACACCTTC.

The genes are TRBV12-5 and TRBJ2-7; 7 bases are a match to TRBD2. Trimming at V came to 7 bases and at J to 6 bases, leaving 12 bases not matched to a gene. The germline V gene encodes CDR1 LGHNT and CDR2 FRNRAP. CDR3 length: 14 amino acids. CDR3 region: CASAPTASGGEQYF. In DNA form, the CDR3 reads TGTGCTAGTGCCCCGACGGCTAGCGGTGGCGAGCAGTACTTC. The variable domain in full, with the rest retrieved from reference TRBV12-5 and TRBJ2-7, is DARVTQTPRHKVTEMGQEVTMRCQPILGHNTVFWYRQTMMQGLELLAYFRNRAPLDDSGMPKDRFSAEMPDATLATLKIQPSEPRDSAVYFCASAPTASGGEQYFGPGTRLTVT.